The 4 T cell receptor beta chains in this list originate from one sample, sequenced in a study of OX40 agonist ivuxolimab in advanced cancers. Here immunoSEQ multiplex PCR was the method, and the copy in TCRdb shows in-frame clones only, minus some. The sample shows over 85,000 clones, about 92% of them seen only once. The source was CD4+ or CD8+ T cells sorted from blood, collected in a trial of the OX40 agonist ivuxolimab. These TCRs come from an adult with an advanced solid tumor such as melanoma, head and neck, liver or kidney cancer.

The rearrangement uses TRBV18 and TRBJ2-1, with 8 bases lining up with TRBD1. From germline, CDR1 is KGHSH and CDR2 LQKENI. The length of the CDR3 is 17 residues. V shed 0 bases and J 0 bases; nucleotides not matched to a gene: 4. CDR3 amino acids: CASSPPNRGISYNEQFF. The CDR3 region has the DNA TGTGCCAGCTCACCACCTAACAGGGGGATCTCCTACAATGAGCAGTTCTTC.

V and J are TRBV7-2 and TRBJ2-7, with a weak D call TRBD1 (6 bases). The CDR3 consists of 15 residues. V dropped 1 base and J dropped 5 bases, with 15 bases sitting between them. Germline-derived CDR1 and CDR2 are SGHTA and FQGNSA. The CDR3 region is CASSLGQGQVHEQYF. In nucleotides, the CDR3 is TGTGCCAGCAGCTTAGGGCAGGGACAAGTCCACGAGCAGTACTTC.

The rearrangement joins TRBV6-1 to TRBJ1-1; unclear D gene. Trimming shortened V by 2 bases and J by 2 bases, and 6 bases separated the two germline ends. The CDR3 length is 13 residues. Germline V gene sequence: CDR1 MNHNS, CDR2 SASEGT. The CDR3, as DNA: TGTGCCAGCAGTGAAAGCTATAACACTGAAGCTTTCTTT. Its protein product is CASSESYNTEAFF.

V usage is TRBV6-5 and J usage is TRBJ1-2; 7 bases map to TRBD1. The V segment lost 2 bases and the J segment 8 bases; nucleotides outside the gene matches: 11. The CDR3 consists of 15 residues. The V gene's germline CDR1 is MNHEY and CDR2 SVGAGI. CDR3 DNA: TGTGCCAGCAGTTACACGGGACAGCCGGGTGCGGGCTACACCTTC. This gives the protein CASSYTGQPGAGYTF.